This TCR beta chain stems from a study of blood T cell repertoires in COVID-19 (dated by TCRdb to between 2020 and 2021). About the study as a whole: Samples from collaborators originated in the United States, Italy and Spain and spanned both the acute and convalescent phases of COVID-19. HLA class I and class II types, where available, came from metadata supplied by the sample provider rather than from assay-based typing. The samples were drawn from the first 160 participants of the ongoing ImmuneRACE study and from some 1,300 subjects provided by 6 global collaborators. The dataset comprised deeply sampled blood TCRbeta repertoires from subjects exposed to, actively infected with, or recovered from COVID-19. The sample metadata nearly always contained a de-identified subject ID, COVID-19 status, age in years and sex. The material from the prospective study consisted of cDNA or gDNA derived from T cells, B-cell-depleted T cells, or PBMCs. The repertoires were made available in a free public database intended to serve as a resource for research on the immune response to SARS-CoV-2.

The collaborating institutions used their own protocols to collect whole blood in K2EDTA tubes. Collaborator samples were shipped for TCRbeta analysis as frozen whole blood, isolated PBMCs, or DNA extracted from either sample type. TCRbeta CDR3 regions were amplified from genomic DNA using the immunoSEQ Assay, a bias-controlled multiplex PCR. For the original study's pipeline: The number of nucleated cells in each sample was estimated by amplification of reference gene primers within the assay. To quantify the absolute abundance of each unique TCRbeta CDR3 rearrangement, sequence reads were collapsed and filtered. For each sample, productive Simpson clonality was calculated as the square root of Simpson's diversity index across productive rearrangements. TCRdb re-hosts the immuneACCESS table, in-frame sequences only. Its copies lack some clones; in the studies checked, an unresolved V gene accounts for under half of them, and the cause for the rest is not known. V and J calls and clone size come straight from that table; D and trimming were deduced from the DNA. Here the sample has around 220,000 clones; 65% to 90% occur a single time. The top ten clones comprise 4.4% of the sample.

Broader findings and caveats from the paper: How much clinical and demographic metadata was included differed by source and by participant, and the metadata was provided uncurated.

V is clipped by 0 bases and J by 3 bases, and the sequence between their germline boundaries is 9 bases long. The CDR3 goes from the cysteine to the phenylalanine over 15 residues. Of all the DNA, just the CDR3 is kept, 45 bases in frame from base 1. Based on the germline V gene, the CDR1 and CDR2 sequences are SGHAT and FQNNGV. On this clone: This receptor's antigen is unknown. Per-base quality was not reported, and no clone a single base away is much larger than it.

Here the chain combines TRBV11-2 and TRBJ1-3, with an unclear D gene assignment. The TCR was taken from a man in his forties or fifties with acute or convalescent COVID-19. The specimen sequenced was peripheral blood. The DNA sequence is TGTGCCAGCAGCTTAGAATCAGGACTTGGAAACACCATATATTTT. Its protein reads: CASSLESGLGNTIYF. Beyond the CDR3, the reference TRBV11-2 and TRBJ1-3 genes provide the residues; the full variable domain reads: EAGVAQSPRYKIIEKRQSVAFWCNPISGHATLYWYQQILGQGPKLLIQFQNNGVVDDSQLPKDRFSAERLKGVDSTLKIQPAKLEDSAVYLCASSLESGLGNTIYFGEGSWLTVV.